The subject of this entry is one T cell receptor beta chain. As handled by the study authors: Reference gene primer amplification yielded estimated nucleated cell counts. The protocol was immunoSEQ multiplex PCR, while the TCRdb copy is restricted to in-frame clones and leaves out a portion. The V and J calls and clone size were taken over from that table, and D and trimming were inferred from the DNA. The sample carries about half a million clones, 80% to 90% recorded once. The sample belongs to a study of blood T cell repertoires in COVID-19. Trimming removed 0 bases from V and 0 bases from J, with 8 bases in between. This CDR3 comprises 15 residues. The germline V gene has CDR1 SGHNT and CDR2 YENEEA.

The sample taken for sequencing was peripheral blood. The TCR comes from a human donor in a cohort sampled during active COVID-19. This chain uses TRBV11-3 with TRBJ1-1; D is ambiguous. CDR3 region: CASSLEHSLNTEAFF. The CDR3 coding sequence is TGTGCCAGCAGCTTAGAGCACAGCCTGAACACTGAAGCTTTCTTT.